This T cell receptor beta chain was retrieved from a study of T-cell reconstitution after alpha-beta-depleted transplantation in children. Unique molecular identifiers were used to barcode this TCRbeta library. TCRdb reprocessed the PCR reads with MiXCR, giving one entry per CDR3 protein. The repertoire holds around 190,000 distinct CDR3 sequences, 6.6% seen once, with approximately 5.7% in the top ten. With regard to this clonotype: Its antigen is as yet unknown.

Germline assignment: CDR1 MNHNY and CDR2 SVGAGI (reference sequence). There are 13 residues in the CDR3. Trimming pared 10 bases from V and 3 bases from J, leaving 13 bases between. Points from the study as a whole: Several hundred expanded graft clones reportedly supplied alpha-beta T cells about two months after transplant. At one year after transplant, newly produced T cells mostly accounted for T-cell counts and diversity.

The chain has TRBV6-6 and TRBJ1-5; D unresolved. The sample consisted of PBMCs, taken before TCRalphabeta/CD19-depleted stem cell transplant. The TCR sequence derives from a boy aged 2 to 10 with acute lymphoblastic leukemia, due to receive a stem cell transplant. The CDR3 DNA reads TGTGCCACCGGGGAGATGGACAATCAGCCCCAGCATTTT. Its protein is CATGEMDNQPQHF.